Listed here are 27 T cell receptor beta chains from one sample, sequenced in a study of cytomegalovirus exposure and HLA in healthy donors. The study ran its PCR with 60 Vbeta and 13 Jbeta primers. Some clones are missing from TCRdb's copy, which holds only in-frame ones; the method was immunoSEQ multiplex PCR. The table records some 200,000 clones, almost 85% of them present only once. Sequencing was carried out using PBMCs. These receptors were obtained from a woman aged 35 to 49 in good health and CMV-seronegative.

This rearrangement joins TRBV6-5 to TRBJ1-2, with a weak D call TRBD1 (6 bases). The germline V gene has CDR1 MNHEY and CDR2 SVGAGI. Trimming removed 6 bases at V and 13 bases at J, with 24 bases between. The CDR3 extends over 14 amino acids. As DNA, the CDR3 is TGTGCCAGCAGCCCCTCGGGACATTTCTATGGAGGCACCTTC. This codes for CASSPSGHFYGGTF.

This chain uses TRBV19 with TRBJ2-5; the D is unclear. There are 13 residues in the CDR3. In germline, CDR1 is LNHDA, CDR2 SQIVND (reference sequence). The V and J ends lost 1 base and 5 bases respectively, with 8 bases between them. CDR3 loop: CASSIVQSETQYF. CDR3 nucleotide sequence: TGTGCCAGTAGTATAGTACAGTCGGAGACCCAGTACTTC.

The DNA for the CDR3 is TGTGCCAGCAGCCAGGGTCCGGGGCTAGCGGAGCTGGGTACGCAGTATTTT. It yields the protein CASSQGPGLAELGTQYF. The V and J genes are TRBV4-2 and TRBJ2-3; TRBD2 aligns across 7 bases. V lost 3 bases and J lost 8; bases outside the gene matches: 17. CDR3 length: 17 amino acids. CDR1 and CDR2 from the germline V gene are LGHNA and YNFKEQ.

The rearrangement links TRBV28 to TRBJ1-4; D not resolved. Germline values: CDR1 MDHEN, CDR2 SYDVKM. V lost 1 base to trimming and J lost 2 bases, with 11 bases between them. CDR3 size: 16 residues. The CDR3 is CASSLLRGRTNEKLFF. The CDR3, as DNA: TGTGCCAGCAGTTTATTACGGGGAAGGACTAATGAAAAACTGTTTTTT. The full variable domain, in which reference TRBV28 and TRBJ1-4 provide the parts outside the CDR3, is DVKVTQSSRYLVKRTGEKVFLECVQDMDHENMFWYRQDPGLGLRLIYFSYDVKMKEKGDIPEGYSVSREKKERFSLILESASTNQTSMYLCASSLLRGRTNEKLFFGSGTQLSVL.

The chain has TRBV7-2 and TRBJ1-2; tentatively, D is TRBD1 (5 bases). The V end lost 5 bases, the J end lost 5 bases, and 15 bases lay between the germline ends. This CDR3 region has 14 residues. Germline V gene sequence: CDR1 SGHTA, CDR2 FQGNSA. The CDR3 protein is CASSPSAAGYGYTF. The CDR3 bases are TGTGCCAGCAGCCCAAGCGCGGCAGGGTATGGCTACACCTTC.

CDR3 region: CASSLAQVQGADTQYF. The CDR3 DNA is TGTGCCAGCAGCTTAGCTCAGGTACAGGGGGCAGATACGCAGTATTTT. The chain couples TRBV7-8 to TRBJ2-3; TRBD1 matches at 8 bases. The J segment lost 4 bases and the V segment lost 0 bases, leaving 6 bases of the junction unmatched. Germline-derived CDR1 and CDR2 are SGHVS and FQNEAQ. This CDR3 spans 16 amino acids.

This CDR3 reads CAWSSLGQVGQPQHF. The CDR3 DNA reads as TGTGCCTGGAGTTCTCTCGGACAGGTCGGCCAGCCCCAGCATTTT. The chain recombines TRBV30 with TRBJ1-5, with 7 bases lining up with TRBD1. Germline CDR1 is GTSNPN and CDR2 is SVGIG (reference sequence). The CDR3 is made up of 15 amino acids. The J segment lost 7 bases and the V segment lost 2 bases, leaving 11 bases of the junction unmatched.

This clone has only a few counts. This likely came from a read error, as a far larger clone is one base away. The chain has TRBV4-2 and TRBJ1-2; D not certain. Deletions cut 0 bases from V and 2 bases from J, with 16 bases between. The CDR3 totals 17 residues. Germline CDR1 and CDR2: LGHNA and YNFKEQ. CDR3 protein: CASSQDAQILKNYGYTF. The CDR3 bases are TGTGCCAGCAGCCAAGATGCTCAGATCCTTAAGAACTATGGCTACACCTTC.

This sequence joins TRBV2 and TRBJ2-5, with a weak D call TRBD2 (5 bases). Germline V gene data show CDR1 as SNHLY and CDR2 as FYNNEI. The CDR3 sequence is 14 residues long. V was cut by 2 bases and J by 4 bases, with 11 bases left in between. CDR3 sequence: CASSERLATETQYF. The CDR3 DNA sequence: TGTGCCAGCAGTGAAAGGCTAGCTACAGAGACCCAGTACTTC.

The gene calls are TRBV13 and TRBJ1-6, with 7 bases aligning to TRBD1. Trimming at V came to 3 bases and at J to 7 bases, leaving 3 bases not matched to a gene. The CDR3 covers 14 residues. CDR1 and CDR2 (germline): PRHDT, FYEKMQ (reference sequence). CDR3: CASSFTGVNSPLHF. The CDR3 nucleotides are TGTGCCAGCAGCTTTACAGGGGTAAATTCACCCCTCCACTTT.

The chain combines TRBV9 with TRBJ2-5; 10 nucleotides align to TRBD1. Germline V gene lookup returns CDR1 SGDLS and CDR2 YYNGEE. The CDR3 has 15 amino acids. Trimming removed 3 bases from V and 5 bases from J; junction bases left unmatched: 7. This CDR3 is CASSAGTGVPETQYF. CDR3 coding DNA: TGTGCCAGCAGCGCCGGGACAGGGGTCCCTGAGACCCAGTACTTC.

This clone came up a few times. The CDR3, as DNA: TGTGCCAGCAGTGGAGGGAACACCGGGGAGCTGTTTTTT. It yields the protein CASSGGNTGELFF. V and J are TRBV25-1 and TRBJ2-2; D not resolved. The V end was cut by 4 bases, the J end by 1 base, with 4 bases between. CDR3 length: 13 residues. CDR1 and CDR2 from the germline V gene are MGHDK and SYGVNS.

The chain has TRBV6-1 and TRBJ2-1, with 10 bases lining up with TRBD1. Looked up from germline, CDR1 is MNHNS and CDR2 is SASEGT. With V trimmed by 2 bases and J by 9 bases, 7 bases remained unmatched. The CDR3 has 15 residues. This chain's CDR3 is CASSELRQGAGEQFF. CDR3 DNA sequence: TGTGCCAGCAGTGAACTGCGACAGGGGGCAGGTGAGCAGTTCTTC.

This clone was counted once. V is TRBV30 and J is TRBJ1-4, with D perhaps TRBD1 (6 bases). The V end lost 1 base, the J end lost 8 bases, and 17 bases lay between the germline ends. This CDR3 has 15 residues. Germline V gene sequence: CDR1 GTSNPN, CDR2 SVGIG (reference sequence). Here the CDR3 DNA reads TGTGCCTGGAGTGGAGCCAGGGGATTCGAGGAAAAACTGTTTTTT. This sequence encodes CAWSGARGFEEKLFF.

This clone was recorded only once. This sequence joins TRBV11-3 and TRBJ1-1; D not certain. Germline values: CDR1 SGHNT, CDR2 YENEEA. Trimming stripped 1 base from V and 1 base from J, with 7 bases between. The CDR3 runs to 14 residues. The CDR3 spells CASSLGGKNTEAFF. CDR3 bases: TGTGCCAGCAGCTTAGGCGGGAAGAACACTGAAGCTTTCTTT.

This clone was observed once. The chain joins TRBV6-1 to TRBJ2-4; a possible D gene is TRBD1 (5 bases). Germline V gene sequence: CDR1 MNHNS, CDR2 SASEGT. The CDR3 consists of 14 residues. Deletions cut 8 bases from V and 3 bases from J, with 14 bases between. The CDR3 DNA reads as TGTGCCAGCGGATTGGGGCAGCTCAAAAACATTCAGTACTTC. Translated: CASGLGQLKNIQYF.

The V gene is TRBV5-8, the J gene TRBJ2-5; tentative D call: TRBD2 (5 bases). V was shortened by 1 base and J by 4 bases, with 8 bases between the two germline ends. The CDR3 runs to 13 residues. Germline-derived CDR1 and CDR2 are SGHTS and YDEGEE. The CDR3 DNA reads TGTGCCAGCAGCTTGATTGAGGGAGAGACCCAGTACTTC. It codes for CASSLIEGETQYF. Full variable domain (remainder filled in from reference TRBV5-8 and TRBJ2-5): EAGVTQSPTHLIKTRGQQATLRCSPISGHTSVYWYQQALGLGLQFLLWYDEGEERNRGNFPPRFSGRQFPNYSSELNVNALELEDSALYLCASSLIEGETQYFGPGTRLLVL.

This chain links TRBV5-5 with TRBJ1-4; 7 bases agree with TRBD1. The V segment lost 1 base and the J segment 7 bases; nucleotides outside the gene matches: 4. The CDR3 is 14 amino acids. Per the germline V gene, CDR1 is SGHKS and CDR2 is YYEKEE (reference sequence). As DNA, the CDR3 is TGTGCCAGCAGCTTGCAGGGGGTGGCTGAAAAACTGTTTTTT. It is translated as CASSLQGVAEKLFF. The full variable domain, its missing parts supplied by reference TRBV5-5 and TRBJ1-4, is DAGVTQSPTHLIKTRGQQVTLRCSPISGHKSVSWYQQVLGQGPQFIFQYYEKEERGRGNFPDRFSARQFPNYSSELNVNALLLGDSALYLCASSLQGVAEKLFFGSGTQLSVL.

The genes are TRBV30 and TRBJ2-7; TRBD1 agrees at 8 bases. The CDR3 extends over 14 amino acids. In germline, CDR1 is GTSNPN, CDR2 SVGIG (reference sequence). Trimming at V came to 2 bases and at J to 2 bases, leaving 5 bases not matched to a gene. CDR3 in DNA: TGTGCCTGGAGTCTCGGACAGGGCCCCTACGAGCAGTACTTC. Amino acid sequence: CAWSLGQGPYEQYF.

The chain combines TRBV6-5 with TRBJ2-7; TRBD2 aligns across 8 bases. Germline CDR1 reads MNHEY; CDR2 reads SVGAGI. The CDR3 runs 15 residues. V shed 6 bases, J shed 0 bases, and the junction held 7 bases outside the gene matches. The chain's CDR3 is CASRRSGASSYEQYF. Here the CDR3 DNA reads TGTGCCAGCAGACGTAGCGGGGCGAGCTCCTACGAGCAGTACTTC.

CDR3 sequence: CASSPWTELTGELFF. As DNA, the CDR3 is TGTGCCAGCAGTCCCTGGACAGAACTCACCGGGGAGCTGTTTTTT. The gene calls are TRBV7-6 and TRBJ2-2; D is perhaps TRBD1 (6 bases). The CDR3 is made up of 15 amino acids. V lost 6 bases, J lost 4 bases, and 15 bases lay in between. Germline assignment: CDR1 SGHVS and CDR2 FNYEAQ.

The CDR3 sequence is CASSYSNRGLAYEQYF. CDR3 DNA: TGTGCCAGCAGTTACTCGAATAGGGGGCTAGCCTACGAGCAGTACTTC. The chain couples TRBV6-5 to TRBJ2-7; 7 bases line up with TRBD1. Germline trimming cut 0 bases from V and 2 bases from J; bases unmatched to any gene: 7. The CDR3 is made up of 16 amino acids. The germline V gene encodes CDR1 MNHEY and CDR2 SVGAGI.

This clone has just a few counts. This chain connects TRBV28 to TRBJ1-2; D is unclear. This CDR3 is 14 amino acids long. Germline V gives CDR1 MDHEN, CDR2 SYDVKM. The ends were cut back, 2 bases at V and 6 bases at J, with 13 bases in the middle. The CDR3 coding sequence is TGTGCCAGCAGTTTACCGGGAGGCATAAATGGCTACACCTTC. This sequence encodes CASSLPGGINGYTF.

The chain couples TRBV6-1 to TRBJ1-2, with a tentative D call TRBD1 (6 bases). Per germline, CDR1 MNHNS and CDR2 SASEGT. The V gene lost 3 bases and the J gene lost 2 bases, with 22 bases spanning the gap. The length of the CDR3 is 18 residues. CDR3 amino acids: CASSDGLLRQALNYGYTF. In DNA form, the CDR3 reads TGTGCCAGCAGTGACGGCCTACTTAGACAGGCCCTAAACTATGGCTACACCTTC.

The chain couples TRBV5-1 to TRBJ1-1; D is unclear. Germline V gene lookup returns CDR1 SGHRS and CDR2 YFSETQ. The CDR3 runs 13 residues. Trimming removed 2 bases from V and 1 base from J, with 6 bases in between. CDR3 sequence: CASSFNSNTEAFF. CDR3 DNA sequence: TGCGCCAGCAGCTTTAACTCGAACACTGAAGCTTTCTTT.

The CDR3 nucleotides read TGCAGCGCCGGAACAGGGGGCCTCACCGGGGAGCTGTTTTTT. This gives the protein CSAGTGGLTGELFF. The chain employs TRBV29-1 and TRBJ2-2; 9 bases are a match to TRBD1. This CDR3 is built from 14 residues. Germline trimming cut 7 bases from V and 4 bases from J; bases unmatched to any gene: 7. Looked up from germline, CDR1 is SQVTM and CDR2 is ANQGSEA.

V is TRBV5-1 and J is TRBJ2-7; 8 positions agree with TRBD2. The CDR3 covers 18 residues. CDR1 and CDR2 (germline): SGHRS, YFSETQ. Trimming removed 0 bases from V and 5 bases from J; junction bases left unmatched: 16. The CDR3 reads CASSLESHSGVALDEQYF. CDR3 DNA sequence: TGCGCCAGCAGCTTGGAATCCCATAGCGGGGTCGCGCTGGACGAGCAGTACTTC.